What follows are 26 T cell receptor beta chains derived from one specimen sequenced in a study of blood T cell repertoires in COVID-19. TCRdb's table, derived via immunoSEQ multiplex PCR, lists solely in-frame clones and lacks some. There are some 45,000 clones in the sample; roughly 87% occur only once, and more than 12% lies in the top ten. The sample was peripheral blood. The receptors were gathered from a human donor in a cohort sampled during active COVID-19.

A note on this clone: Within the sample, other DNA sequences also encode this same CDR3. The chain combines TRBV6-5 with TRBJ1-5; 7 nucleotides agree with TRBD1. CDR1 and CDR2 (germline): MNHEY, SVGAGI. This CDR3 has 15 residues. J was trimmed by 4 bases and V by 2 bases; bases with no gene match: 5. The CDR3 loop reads CASSYTGDGNQPQHF. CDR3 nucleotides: TGTGCCAGCAGTTACACAGGGGACGGTAATCAGCCCCAGCATTTT.

The CDR3 reads CATSRGSGGTEAFF. The CDR3 DNA is TGTGCCACCAGCAGAGGGTCGGGGGGCACTGAAGCTTTCTTT. This sequence joins TRBV15 and TRBJ1-1; perhaps TRBD1 as D (5 bases). Trimming removed 1 base from V and 4 bases from J, with 10 bases in between. This CDR3 contains 14 residues. CDR1 is LNHNV and CDR2 is YYDKDF in the germline V gene (reference sequence). Full variable domain (rest looked up from reference TRBV15 and TRBJ1-1): DAMVIQNPRYQVTQFGKPVTLSCSQTLNHNVMYWYQQKSSQAPKLLFHYYDKDFNNEADTPDNFQSRRPNTSFCFLDIRSPGLGDTAMYLCATSRGSGGTEAFFGQGTRLTVV.

The CDR3 nucleotides are TGTGCCAGCAGCTTATCAAGCTGGCGGGTAAGCTCCTACAATGAGCAGTTCTTC. This encodes CASSLSSWRVSSYNEQFF. This chain links TRBV7-8 with TRBJ2-1, with a weak D call TRBD2 (5 bases). With 2 bases removed from V and 0 bases from J, the gap between germline ends came to 17 bases. Germline-derived CDR1 and CDR2 are SGHVS and FQNEAQ. CDR3 length: 18 amino acids.

CDR3 sequence (DNA): TGTGCCAGCAGGGGTAGCGGGAGTCATGAGCAGTTCTTC. This sequence encodes CASRGSGSHEQFF. The chain recombines TRBV2 with TRBJ2-1, with 9 positions matching TRBD2. The CDR3 runs 13 residues. From germline, CDR1 is SNHLY and CDR2 FYNNEI. The trim removed 6 bases at V and 8 bases at J, leaving 5 bases unmatched.

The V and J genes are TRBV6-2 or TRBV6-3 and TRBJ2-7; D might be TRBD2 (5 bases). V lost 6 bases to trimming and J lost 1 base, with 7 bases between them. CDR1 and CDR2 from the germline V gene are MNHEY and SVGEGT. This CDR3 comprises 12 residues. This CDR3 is CASSDYSYEQYF. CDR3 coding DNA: TGTGCCAGCAGCGACTATTCCTACGAGCAGTACTTC.

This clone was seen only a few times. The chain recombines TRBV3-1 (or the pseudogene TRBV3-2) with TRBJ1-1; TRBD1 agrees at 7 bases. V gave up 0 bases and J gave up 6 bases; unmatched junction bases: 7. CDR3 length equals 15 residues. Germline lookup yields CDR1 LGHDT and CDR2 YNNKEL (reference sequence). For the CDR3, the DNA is TGTGCCAGCAGCCAAGACTCAGGGGGATACGCTGAAGCTTTCTTT. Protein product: CASSQDSGGYAEAFF.

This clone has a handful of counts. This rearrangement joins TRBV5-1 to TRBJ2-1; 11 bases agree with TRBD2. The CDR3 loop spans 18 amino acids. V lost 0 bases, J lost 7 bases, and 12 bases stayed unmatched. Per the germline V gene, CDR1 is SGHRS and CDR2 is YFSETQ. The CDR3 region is CASSLGVGLAGGRNEQFF. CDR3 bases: TGCGCCAGCAGCTTGGGAGTTGGGCTAGCGGGAGGCCGGAATGAGCAGTTCTTC.

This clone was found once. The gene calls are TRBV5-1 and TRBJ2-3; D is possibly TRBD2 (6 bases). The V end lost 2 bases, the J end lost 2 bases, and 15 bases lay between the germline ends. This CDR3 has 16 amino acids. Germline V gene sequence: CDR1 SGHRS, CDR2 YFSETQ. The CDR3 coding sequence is TGCGCCAGCAGCTTAACCCCTAGCGACTACACAGATACGCAGTATTTT. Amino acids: CASSLTPSDYTDTQYF.

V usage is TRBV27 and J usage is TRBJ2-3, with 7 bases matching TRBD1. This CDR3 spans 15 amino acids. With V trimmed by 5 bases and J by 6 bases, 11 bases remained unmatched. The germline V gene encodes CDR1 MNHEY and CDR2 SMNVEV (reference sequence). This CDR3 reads CASSRPGQITDTQYF. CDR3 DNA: TGTGCCAGCAGTCGCCCGGGACAGATAACCGATACGCAGTATTTT.

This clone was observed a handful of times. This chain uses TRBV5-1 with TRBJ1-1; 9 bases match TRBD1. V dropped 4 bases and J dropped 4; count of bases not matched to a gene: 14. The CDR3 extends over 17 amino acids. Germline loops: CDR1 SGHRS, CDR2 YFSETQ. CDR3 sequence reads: CASSVTRTGEWATEAFF. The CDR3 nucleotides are TGCGCCAGCAGCGTGACCCGGACAGGGGAGTGGGCCACTGAAGCTTTCTTT. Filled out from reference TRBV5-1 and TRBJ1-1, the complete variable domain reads KAGVTQTPRYLIKTRGQQVTLSCSPISGHRSVSWYQQTPGQGLQFLFEYFSETQRNKGNFPGRFSGRQFSNSRSEMNVSTLELGDSALYLCASSVTRTGEWATEAFFGQGTRLTVV.

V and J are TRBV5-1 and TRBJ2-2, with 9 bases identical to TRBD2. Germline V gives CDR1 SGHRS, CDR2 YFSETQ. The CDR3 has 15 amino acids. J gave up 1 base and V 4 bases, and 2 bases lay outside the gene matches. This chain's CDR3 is CASSLSGGNTGELFF. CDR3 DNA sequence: TGCGCCAGCAGCCTTAGCGGGGGGAACACCGGGGAGCTGTTTTTT.

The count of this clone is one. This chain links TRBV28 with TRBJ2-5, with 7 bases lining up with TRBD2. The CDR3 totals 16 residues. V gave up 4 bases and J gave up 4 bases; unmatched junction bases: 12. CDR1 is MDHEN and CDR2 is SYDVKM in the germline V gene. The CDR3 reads CASSSRAREMGETQYF. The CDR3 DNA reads TGTGCCAGCAGTTCCAGGGCGCGGGAGATGGGAGAGACCCAGTACTTC.

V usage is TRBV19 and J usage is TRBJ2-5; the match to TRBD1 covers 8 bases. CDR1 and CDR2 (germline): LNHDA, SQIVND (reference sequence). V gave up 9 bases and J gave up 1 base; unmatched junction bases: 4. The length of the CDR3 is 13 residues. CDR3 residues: CASGQGSQETQYF. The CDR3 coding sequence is TGTGCCAGCGGACAGGGTTCCCAAGAGACCCAGTACTTC.

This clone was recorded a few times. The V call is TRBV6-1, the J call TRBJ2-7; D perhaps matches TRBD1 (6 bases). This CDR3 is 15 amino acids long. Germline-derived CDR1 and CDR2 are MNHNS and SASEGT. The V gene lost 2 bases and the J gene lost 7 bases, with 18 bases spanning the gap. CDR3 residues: CASSERTWDTDEQYF. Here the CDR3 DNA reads TGTGCCAGCAGTGAAAGGACTTGGGACACGGATGAGCAGTACTTC.

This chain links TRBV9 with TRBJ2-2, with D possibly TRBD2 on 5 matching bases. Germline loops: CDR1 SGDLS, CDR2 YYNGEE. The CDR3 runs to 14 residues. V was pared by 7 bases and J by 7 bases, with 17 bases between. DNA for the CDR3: TGTGCCAGCTCCACCCTTAGCGAGGGCGGGGAGCTGTTTTTT. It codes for CASSTLSEGGELFF.

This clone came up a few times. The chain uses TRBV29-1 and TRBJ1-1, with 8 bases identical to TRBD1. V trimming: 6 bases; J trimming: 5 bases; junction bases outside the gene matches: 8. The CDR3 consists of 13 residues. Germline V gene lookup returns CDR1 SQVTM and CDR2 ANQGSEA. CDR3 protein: CSVSGQGGTEAFF. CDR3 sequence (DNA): TGCAGCGTCAGCGGACAGGGAGGGACTGAAGCTTTCTTT.

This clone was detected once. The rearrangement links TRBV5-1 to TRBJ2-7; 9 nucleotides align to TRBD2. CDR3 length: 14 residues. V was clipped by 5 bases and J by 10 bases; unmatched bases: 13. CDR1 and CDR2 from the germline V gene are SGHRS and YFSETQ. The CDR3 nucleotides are TGCGCCAGCAGTCCCGGGACTAGCACTACGATCCAGTACTTC. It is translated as CASSPGTSTTIQYF.

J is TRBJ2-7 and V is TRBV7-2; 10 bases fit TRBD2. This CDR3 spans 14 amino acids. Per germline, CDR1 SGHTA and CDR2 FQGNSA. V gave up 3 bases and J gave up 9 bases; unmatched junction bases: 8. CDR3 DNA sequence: TGTGCCAGCAGCTTCTCCGGGACTAGCGTGGGGCAGTACTTC. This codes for CASSFSGTSVGQYF.

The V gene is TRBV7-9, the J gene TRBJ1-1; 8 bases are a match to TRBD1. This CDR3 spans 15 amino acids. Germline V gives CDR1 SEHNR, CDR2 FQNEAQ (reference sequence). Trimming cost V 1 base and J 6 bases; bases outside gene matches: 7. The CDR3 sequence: CASSLGDRRGAEAFF. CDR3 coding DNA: TGTGCCAGCAGCTTAGGGGACAGGAGGGGGGCTGAAGCTTTCTTT.

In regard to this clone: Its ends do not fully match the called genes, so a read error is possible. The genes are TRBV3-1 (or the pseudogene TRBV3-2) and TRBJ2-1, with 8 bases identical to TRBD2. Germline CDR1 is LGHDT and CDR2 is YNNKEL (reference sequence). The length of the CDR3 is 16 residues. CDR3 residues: CASSQGGAGERPERFF. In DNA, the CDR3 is TGTGCCAGCAGCCAAGGGGGAGCGGGAGAACGGCCGGAGCGGTTCTTC.

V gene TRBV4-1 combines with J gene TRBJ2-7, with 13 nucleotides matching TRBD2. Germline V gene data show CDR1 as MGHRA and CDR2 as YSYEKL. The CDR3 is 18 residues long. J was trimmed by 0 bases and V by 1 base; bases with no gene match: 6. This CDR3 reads CASSQGLAGGTRSYEQYF. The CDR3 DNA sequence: TGCGCCAGCAGCCAAGGACTAGCGGGAGGAACCCGCTCCTACGAGCAGTACTTC.

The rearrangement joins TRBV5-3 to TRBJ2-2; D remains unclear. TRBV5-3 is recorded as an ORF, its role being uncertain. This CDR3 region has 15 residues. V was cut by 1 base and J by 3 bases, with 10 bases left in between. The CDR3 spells CARSLTYSDTGELFF. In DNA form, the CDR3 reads TGTGCCAGAAGCTTGACGTACTCCGACACCGGGGAGCTGTTTTTT.

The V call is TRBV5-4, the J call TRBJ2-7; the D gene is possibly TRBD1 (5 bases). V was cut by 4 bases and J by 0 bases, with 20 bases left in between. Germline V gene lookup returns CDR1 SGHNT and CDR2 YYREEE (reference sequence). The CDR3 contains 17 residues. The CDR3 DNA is TGTGCCAGCAGCCCTGGGGCCCCACCCGGTAGCTCCTACGAGCAGTACTTC. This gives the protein CASSPGAPPGSSYEQYF. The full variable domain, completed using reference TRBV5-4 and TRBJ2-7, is ETGVTQSPTHLIKTRGQQVTLRCSSQSGHNTVSWYQQALGQGPQFIFQYYREEENGRGNFPPRFSGLQFPNYSSELNVNALELDDSALYLCASSPGAPPGSSYEQYFGPGTRLTVT.

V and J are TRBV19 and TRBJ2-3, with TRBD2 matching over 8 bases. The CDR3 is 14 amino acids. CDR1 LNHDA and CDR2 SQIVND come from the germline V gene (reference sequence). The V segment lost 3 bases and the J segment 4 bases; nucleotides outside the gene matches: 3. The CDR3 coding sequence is TGTGCCAGTAGTATCGGGGGGGCCTCAGATACGCAGTATTTT. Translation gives CASSIGGASDTQYF.

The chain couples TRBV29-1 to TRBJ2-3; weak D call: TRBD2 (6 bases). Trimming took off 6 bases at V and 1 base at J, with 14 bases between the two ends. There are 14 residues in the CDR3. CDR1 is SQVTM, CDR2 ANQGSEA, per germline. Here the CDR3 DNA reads TGCAGCGTCGGTGGGCGGGAAGGCACAGATACGCAGTATTTT. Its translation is CSVGGREGTDTQYF.

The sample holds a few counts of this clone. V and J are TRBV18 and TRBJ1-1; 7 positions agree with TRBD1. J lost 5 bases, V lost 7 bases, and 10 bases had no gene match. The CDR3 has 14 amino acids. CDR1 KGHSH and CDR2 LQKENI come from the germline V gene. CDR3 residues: CASLRNYRGTEAFF. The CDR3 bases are TGTGCCAGCTTAAGAAACTACAGGGGAACTGAAGCTTTCTTT.